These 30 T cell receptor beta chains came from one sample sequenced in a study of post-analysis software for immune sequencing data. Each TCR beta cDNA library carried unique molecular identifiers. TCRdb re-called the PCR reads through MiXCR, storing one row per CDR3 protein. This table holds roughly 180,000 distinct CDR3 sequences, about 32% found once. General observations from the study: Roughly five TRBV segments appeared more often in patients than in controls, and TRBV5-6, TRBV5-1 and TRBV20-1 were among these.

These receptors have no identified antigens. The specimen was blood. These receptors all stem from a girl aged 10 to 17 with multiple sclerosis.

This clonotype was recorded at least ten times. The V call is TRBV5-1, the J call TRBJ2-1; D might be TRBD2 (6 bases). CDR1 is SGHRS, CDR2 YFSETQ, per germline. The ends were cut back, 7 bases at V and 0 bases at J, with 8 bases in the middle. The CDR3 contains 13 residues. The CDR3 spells CASAGPSYNEQFF. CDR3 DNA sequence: TGCGCCAGCGCGGGACCCTCCTACAATGAGCAGTTCTTC. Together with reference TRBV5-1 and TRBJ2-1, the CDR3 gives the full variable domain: KAGVTQTPRYLIKTRGQQVTLSCSPISGHRSVSWYQQTPGQGLQFLFEYFSETQRNKGNFPGRFSGRQFSNSRSEMNVSTLELGDSALYLCASAGPSYNEQFFGPGTRLTVL.

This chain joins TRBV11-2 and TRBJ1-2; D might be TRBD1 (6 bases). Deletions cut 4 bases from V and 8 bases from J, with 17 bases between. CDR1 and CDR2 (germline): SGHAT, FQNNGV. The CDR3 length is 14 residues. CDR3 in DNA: TGTGCCAGCAGCTCCCTCCAGGGGAGTCGGGGCTACACCTTC. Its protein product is CASSSLQGSRGYTF.

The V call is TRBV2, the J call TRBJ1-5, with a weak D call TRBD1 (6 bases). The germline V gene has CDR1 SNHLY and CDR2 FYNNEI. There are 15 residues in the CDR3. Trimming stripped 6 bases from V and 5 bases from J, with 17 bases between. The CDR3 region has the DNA TGTGCCAGCAGGAGAACGATACAGGGAGATCAGCCCCAGCATTTT. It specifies CASRRTIQGDQPQHF.

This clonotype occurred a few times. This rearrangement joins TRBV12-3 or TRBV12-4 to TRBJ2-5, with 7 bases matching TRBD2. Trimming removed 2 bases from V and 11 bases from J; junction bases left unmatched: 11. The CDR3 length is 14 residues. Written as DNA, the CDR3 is TGTGCCAGCAGTTTATCTAGCGGCTACAATGAGCAGTACTTC. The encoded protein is CASSLSSGYNEQYF.

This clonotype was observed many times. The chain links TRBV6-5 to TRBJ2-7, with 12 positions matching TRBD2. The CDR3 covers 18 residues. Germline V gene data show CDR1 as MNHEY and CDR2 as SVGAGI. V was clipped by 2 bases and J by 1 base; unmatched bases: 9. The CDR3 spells CASSYLASGRAGSYEQYF. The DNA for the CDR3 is TGTGCCAGCAGTTACCTGGCTAGCGGGAGGGCCGGTTCCTACGAGCAGTACTTC.

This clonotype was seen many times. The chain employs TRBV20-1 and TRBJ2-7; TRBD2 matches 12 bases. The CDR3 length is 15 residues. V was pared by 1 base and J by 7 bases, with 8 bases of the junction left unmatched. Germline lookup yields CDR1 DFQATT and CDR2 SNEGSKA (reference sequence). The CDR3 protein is CSARVGLAGRGEQYF. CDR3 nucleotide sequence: TGCAGTGCTAGAGTAGGACTAGCGGGACGAGGGGAGCAGTACTTC.

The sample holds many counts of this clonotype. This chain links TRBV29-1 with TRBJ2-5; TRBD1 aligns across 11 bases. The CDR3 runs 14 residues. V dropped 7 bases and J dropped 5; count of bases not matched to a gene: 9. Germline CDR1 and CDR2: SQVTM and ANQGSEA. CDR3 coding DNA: TGCAGCGCAACCGGGACAGGGGGATTGGAGACCCAGTACTTC. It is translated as CSATGTGGLETQYF.

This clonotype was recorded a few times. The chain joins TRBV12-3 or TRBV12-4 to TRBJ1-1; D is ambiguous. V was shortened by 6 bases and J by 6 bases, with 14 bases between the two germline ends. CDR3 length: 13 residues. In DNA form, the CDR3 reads TGTGCCAGCAGCCCCACTTCTAGGGCTGAAGCTTTCTTT. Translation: CASSPTSRAEAFF.

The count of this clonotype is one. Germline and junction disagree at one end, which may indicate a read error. CDR3 coding DNA: TGTGCCAGCAGTGATTTACGTCTGACAGTAAGCACAGATACGGAGTATTTT. Translating it yields CASSDLRLTVSTDTEYF. The V gene is TRBV12-3 or TRBV12-4, the J gene TRBJ2-3; D might be TRBD1 (5 bases). The CDR3 is made up of 17 amino acids.

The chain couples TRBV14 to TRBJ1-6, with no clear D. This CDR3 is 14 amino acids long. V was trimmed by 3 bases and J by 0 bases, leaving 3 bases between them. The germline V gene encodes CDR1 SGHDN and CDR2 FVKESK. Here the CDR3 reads CASSHSSYNSPLHF. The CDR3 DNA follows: TGTGCCAGCAGCCACAGCTCCTATAATTCACCCCTCCACTTT.

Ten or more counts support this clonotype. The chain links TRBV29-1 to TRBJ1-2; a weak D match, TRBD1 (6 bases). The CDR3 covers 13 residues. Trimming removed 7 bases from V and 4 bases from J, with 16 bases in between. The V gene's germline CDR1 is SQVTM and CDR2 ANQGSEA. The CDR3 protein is CSAKQGKGYGYTF. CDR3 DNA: TGCAGCGCCAAGCAGGGGAAAGGCTATGGCTACACCTTC.

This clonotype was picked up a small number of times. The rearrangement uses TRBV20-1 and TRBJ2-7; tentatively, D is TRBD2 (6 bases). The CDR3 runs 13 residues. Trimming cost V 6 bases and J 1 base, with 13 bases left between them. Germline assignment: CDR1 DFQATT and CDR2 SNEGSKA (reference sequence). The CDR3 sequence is CSANRDWSYEQYF. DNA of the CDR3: TGCAGTGCCAACCGGGACTGGTCCTACGAGCAGTACTTC.

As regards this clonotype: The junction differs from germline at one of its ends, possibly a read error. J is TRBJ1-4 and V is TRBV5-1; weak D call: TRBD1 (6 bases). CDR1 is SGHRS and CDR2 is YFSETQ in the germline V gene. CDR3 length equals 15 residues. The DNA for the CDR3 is TGCGCCAGCAGCTTGGCAGGGGCGCCTAATGAAAAACCGTTTTTT. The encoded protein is CASSLAGAPNEKPFF.

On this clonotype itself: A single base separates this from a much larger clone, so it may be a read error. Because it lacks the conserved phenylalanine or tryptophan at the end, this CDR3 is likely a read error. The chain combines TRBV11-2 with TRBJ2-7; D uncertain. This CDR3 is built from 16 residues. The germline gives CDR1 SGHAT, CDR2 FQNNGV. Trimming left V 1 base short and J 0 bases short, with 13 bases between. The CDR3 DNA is TGTGCCAGCAGCTTAGCCCCAAACGCACACTCCTACGAGCAGTACTTG. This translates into CASSLAPNAHSYEQYL.

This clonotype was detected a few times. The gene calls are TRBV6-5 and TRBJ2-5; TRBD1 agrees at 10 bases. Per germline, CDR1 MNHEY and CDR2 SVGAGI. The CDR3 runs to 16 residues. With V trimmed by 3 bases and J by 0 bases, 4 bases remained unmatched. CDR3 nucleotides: TGTGCCAGCAGTTATTCCGGGACAGGGGACCAAGAGACCCAGTACTTC. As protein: CASSYSGTGDQETQYF.

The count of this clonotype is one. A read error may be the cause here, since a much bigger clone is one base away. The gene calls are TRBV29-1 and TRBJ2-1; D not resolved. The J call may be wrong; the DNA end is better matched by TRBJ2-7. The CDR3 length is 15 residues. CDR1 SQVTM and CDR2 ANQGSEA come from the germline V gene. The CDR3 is CSSNSWESSYNEQYF. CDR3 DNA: TGCAGCTCCAATTCGTGGGAAAGCTCCTACAATGAGCAGTACTTC.

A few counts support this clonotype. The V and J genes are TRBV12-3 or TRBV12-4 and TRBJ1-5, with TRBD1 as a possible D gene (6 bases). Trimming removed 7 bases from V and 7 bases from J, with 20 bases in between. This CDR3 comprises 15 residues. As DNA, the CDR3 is TGTGCCAGCACCTATGCGACAGGTTCATGGCAGCCCCAGCATTTT. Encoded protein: CASTYATGSWQPQHF.

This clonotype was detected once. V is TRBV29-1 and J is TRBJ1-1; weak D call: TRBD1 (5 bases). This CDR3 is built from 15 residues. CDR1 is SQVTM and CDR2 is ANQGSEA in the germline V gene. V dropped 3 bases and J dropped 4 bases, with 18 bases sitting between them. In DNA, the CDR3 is TGCAGCGTTGAGTCCCGGGGGAGGGCGAGCACTGAAGCTTTCTTT. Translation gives CSVESRGRASTEAFF.

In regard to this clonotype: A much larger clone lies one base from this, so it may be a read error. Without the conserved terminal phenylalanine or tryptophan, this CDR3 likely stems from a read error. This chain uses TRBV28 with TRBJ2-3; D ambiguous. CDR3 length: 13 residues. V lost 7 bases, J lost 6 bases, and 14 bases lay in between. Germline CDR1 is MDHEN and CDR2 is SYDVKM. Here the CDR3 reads CASTLYRSDTQYS. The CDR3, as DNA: TGTGCCAGCACCCTTTATAGGTCGGATACGCAGTATTCT.

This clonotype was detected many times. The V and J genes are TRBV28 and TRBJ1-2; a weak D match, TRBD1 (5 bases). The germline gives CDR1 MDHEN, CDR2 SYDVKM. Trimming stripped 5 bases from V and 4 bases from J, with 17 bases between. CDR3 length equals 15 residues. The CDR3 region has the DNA TGTGCCAGCAGTAGCCAAGGTGGAGGGACCTATGGCTACACCTTC. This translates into CASSSQGGGTYGYTF.

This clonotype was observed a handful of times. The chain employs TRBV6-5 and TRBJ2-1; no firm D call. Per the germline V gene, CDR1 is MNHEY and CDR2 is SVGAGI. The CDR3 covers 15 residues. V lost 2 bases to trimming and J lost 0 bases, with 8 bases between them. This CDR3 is CASSYPVSSYNEQFF. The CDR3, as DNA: TGTGCCAGCAGTTACCCAGTGAGCTCCTACAATGAGCAGTTCTTC.

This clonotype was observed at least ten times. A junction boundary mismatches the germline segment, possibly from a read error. The CDR3 DNA is TGTGCCAGCAGTTTGTTGACGGACTATGGCTACACCTTC. The encoded protein is CASSLLTDYGYTF. The chain employs TRBV5-1 and TRBJ1-2; D call uncertain. CDR1 and CDR2 (germline): SGHRS, YFSETQ. The CDR3 runs 13 residues.

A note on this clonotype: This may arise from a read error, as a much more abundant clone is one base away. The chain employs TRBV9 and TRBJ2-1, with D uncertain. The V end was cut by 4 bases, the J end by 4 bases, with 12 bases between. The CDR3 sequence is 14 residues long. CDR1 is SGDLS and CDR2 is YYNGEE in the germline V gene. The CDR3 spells CASSPGALYNEQFF. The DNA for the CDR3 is TGTGCCAGCAGCCCAGGAGCCCTTTACAATGAGCAGTTCTTC.

The CDR3 loop reads CSVEVAGQGVNYGYTF. DNA for the CDR3: TGCAGCGTTGAAGTCGCGGGACAGGGGGTTAACTATGGCTACACCTTC. The V gene is TRBV29-1, the J gene TRBJ1-2; 11 nucleotides agree with TRBD1. Germline CDR1 reads SQVTM; CDR2 reads ANQGSEA. V lost 1 base to trimming and J lost 1 base; unmatched junction nucleotides: 5. This CDR3 is built from 16 residues.

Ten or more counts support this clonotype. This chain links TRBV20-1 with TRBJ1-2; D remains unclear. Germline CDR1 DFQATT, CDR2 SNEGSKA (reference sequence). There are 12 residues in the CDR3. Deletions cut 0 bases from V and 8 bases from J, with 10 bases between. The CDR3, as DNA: TGCAGTGCTAGAGACCTGTGGTACGGCTACACCTTC. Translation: CSARDLWYGYTF.

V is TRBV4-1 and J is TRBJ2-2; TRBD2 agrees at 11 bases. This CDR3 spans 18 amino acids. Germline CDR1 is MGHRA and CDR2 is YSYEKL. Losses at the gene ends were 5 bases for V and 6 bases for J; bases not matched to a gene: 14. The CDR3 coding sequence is TGCGCCAGCAGCGGAGAGGTCCTAGCGGGAGGTCCCTCCGGGGAGCTGTTTTTT. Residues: CASSGEVLAGGPSGELFF.

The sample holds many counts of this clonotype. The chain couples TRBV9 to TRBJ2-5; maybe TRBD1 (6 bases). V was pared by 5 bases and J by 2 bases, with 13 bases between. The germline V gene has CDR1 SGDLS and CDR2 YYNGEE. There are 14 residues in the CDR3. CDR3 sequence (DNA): TGTGCCAGCAGAGGACCCGGACAGCAAGAGACCCAGTACTTC. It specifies CASRGPGQQETQYF.

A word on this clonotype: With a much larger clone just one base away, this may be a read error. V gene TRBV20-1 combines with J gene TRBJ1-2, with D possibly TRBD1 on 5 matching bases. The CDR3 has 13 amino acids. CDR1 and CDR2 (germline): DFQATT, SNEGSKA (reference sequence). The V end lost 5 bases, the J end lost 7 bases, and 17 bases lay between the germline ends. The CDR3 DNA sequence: TGCAGTGCTCCCTGCCCCGGGGCAGCTGGCTACACCTTC. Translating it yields CSAPCPGAAGYTF.

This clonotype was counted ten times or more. CDR3 DNA sequence: TGTGCCAGCAGCCGAACCAGGACGGCTAACTATGGCTACACCTTC. Protein: CASSRTRTANYGYTF. V and J are TRBV6-5 and TRBJ1-2; D call uncertain. Germline V lookup: CDR1 MNHEY, CDR2 SVGAGI. Trimming shortened V by 6 bases and J by 0 bases, and 14 bases separated the two germline ends. The length of the CDR3 is 15 residues.

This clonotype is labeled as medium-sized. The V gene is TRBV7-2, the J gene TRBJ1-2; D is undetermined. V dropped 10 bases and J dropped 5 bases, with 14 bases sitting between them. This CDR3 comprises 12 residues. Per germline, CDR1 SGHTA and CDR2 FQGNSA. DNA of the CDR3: TGTGCCATACCGGTCTCGTGGTATGGCTACACCTTC. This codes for CAIPVSWYGYTF.